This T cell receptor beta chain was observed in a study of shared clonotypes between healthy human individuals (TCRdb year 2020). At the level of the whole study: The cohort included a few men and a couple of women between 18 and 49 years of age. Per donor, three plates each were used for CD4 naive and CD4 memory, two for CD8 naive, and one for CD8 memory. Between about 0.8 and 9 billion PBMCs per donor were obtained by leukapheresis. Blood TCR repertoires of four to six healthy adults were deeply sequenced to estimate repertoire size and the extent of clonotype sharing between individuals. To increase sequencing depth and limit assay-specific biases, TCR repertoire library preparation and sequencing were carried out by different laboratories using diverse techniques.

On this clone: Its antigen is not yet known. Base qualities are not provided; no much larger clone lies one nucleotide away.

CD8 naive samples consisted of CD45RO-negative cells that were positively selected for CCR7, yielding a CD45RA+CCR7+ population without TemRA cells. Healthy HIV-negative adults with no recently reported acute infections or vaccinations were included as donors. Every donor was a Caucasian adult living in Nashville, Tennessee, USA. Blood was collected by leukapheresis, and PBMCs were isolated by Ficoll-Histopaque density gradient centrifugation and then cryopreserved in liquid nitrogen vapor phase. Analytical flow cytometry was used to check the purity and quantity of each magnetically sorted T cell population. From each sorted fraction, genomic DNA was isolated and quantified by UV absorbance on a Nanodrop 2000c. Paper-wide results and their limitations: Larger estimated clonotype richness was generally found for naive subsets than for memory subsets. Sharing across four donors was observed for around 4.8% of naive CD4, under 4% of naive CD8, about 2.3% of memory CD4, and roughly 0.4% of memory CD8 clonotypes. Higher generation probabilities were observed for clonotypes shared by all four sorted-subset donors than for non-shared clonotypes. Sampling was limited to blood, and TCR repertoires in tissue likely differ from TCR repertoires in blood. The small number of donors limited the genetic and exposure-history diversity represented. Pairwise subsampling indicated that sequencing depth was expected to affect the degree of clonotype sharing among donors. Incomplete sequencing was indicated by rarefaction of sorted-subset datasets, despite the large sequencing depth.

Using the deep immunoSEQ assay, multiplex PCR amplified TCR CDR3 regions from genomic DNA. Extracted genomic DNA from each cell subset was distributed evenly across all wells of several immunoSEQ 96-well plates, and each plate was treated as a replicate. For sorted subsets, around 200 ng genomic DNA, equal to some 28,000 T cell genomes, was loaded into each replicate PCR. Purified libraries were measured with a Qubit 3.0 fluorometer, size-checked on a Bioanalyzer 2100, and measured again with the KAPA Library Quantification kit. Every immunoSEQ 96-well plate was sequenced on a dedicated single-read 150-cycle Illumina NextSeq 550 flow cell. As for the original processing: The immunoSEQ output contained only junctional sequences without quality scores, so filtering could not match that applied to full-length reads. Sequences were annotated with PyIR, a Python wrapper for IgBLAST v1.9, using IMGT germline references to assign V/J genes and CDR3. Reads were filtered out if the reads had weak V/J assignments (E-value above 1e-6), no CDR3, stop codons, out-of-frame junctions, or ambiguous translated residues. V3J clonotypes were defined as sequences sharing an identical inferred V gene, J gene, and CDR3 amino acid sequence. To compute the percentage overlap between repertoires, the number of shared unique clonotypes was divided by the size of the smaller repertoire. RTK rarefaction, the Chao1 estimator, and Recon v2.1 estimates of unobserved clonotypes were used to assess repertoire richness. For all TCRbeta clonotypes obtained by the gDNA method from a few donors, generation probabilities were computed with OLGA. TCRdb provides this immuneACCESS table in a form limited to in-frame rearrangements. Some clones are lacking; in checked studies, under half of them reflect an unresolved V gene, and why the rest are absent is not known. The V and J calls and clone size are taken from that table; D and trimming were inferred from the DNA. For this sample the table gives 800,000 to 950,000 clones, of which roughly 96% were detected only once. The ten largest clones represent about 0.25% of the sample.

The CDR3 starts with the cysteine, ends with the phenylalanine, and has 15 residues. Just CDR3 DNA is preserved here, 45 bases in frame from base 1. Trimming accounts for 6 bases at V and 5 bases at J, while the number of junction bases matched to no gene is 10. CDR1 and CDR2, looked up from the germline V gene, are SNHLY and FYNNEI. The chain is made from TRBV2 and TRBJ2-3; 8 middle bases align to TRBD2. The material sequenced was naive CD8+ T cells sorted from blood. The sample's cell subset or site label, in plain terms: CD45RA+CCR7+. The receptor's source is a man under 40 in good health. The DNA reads TGTGCCAGCAGCCTCGAGCGGGAGAGGGGAGATACGCAGTATTTT. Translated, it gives CASSLERERGDTQYF. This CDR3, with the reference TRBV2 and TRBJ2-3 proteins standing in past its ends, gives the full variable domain EPEVTQTPSHQVTQMGQEVILRCVPISNHLYFYWYRQILGQKVEFLVSFYNNEISEKSEIFDDQFSVERPDGSNFTLKIRSTKLEDSAMYFCASSLERERGDTQYFGPGTRLTVL.